The 19 T cell receptor beta chains below come from one sample, sequenced in a study of cytomegalovirus exposure and HLA in healthy donors. Measured with immunoSEQ multiplex PCR; TCRdb has only the in-frame clones, and not every one. The table includes about 110,000 clones, about 88% detected once. Input material: PBMCs. The receptors derive from a woman aged 18-29 years in good health and CMV-seronegative.

The chain links TRBV7-6 to TRBJ2-2, with a possible D match to TRBD2 (5 bases). The V end was cut by 10 bases, the J end by 2 bases, with 8 bases between. Germline V lookup: CDR1 SGHVS, CDR2 FNYEAQ. The CDR3 is made up of 12 amino acids. The CDR3: CATGKNTGELFF. DNA for the CDR3: TGTGCCACGGGGAAAAACACCGGGGAGCTGTTTTTT.

V gene TRBV13 combines with J gene TRBJ2-1; a weak D match, TRBD2 (5 bases). The CDR3 length is 14 residues. Germline CDR1 and CDR2: PRHDT and FYEKMQ (reference sequence). V was clipped by 3 bases and J by 2 bases, with 8 bases between them. The CDR3 sequence is CASSFGNPYNEQFF. CDR3 DNA: TGTGCCAGCAGCTTCGGGAATCCCTACAATGAGCAGTTCTTC.

This clone was recorded only once. The V gene is TRBV7-6, the J gene TRBJ2-1; maybe TRBD1 (5 bases). The CDR3 totals 15 residues. V gave up 5 bases and J gave up 3 bases, with 14 bases separating them. Germline V gives CDR1 SGHVS, CDR2 FNYEAQ. The CDR3 nucleotides are TGTGCCAGCAGCGCACAGGAACGAGGCTACAATGAGCAGTTCTTC. It codes for CASSAQERGYNEQFF.

CDR3: CASSYGGSRSYEQYF. The DNA of the CDR3 is TGTGCCAGCAGTTACGGCGGGAGCCGGTCCTACGAGCAGTACTTC. The chain employs TRBV6-5 and TRBJ2-7; TRBD2 aligns across 7 bases. This CDR3 comprises 15 residues. J gave up 1 base and V 2 bases, and 5 bases lay outside the gene matches. CDR1 and CDR2 (germline): MNHEY, SVGAGI.

The genes are TRBV4-3 and TRBJ2-1, with unresolved D. Per germline, CDR1 LGHNA and CDR2 YSLEER. The V and J ends lost 1 base and 0 bases respectively, with 7 bases between them. This CDR3 spans 15 amino acids. CDR3 bases: TGCGCCAGCAGCCAAGGTGACTCCTCCTACAATGAGCAGTTCTTC. Protein product: CASSQGDSSYNEQFF.

The CDR3 spells CASSEQRASVSYNEQFF. The CDR3 bases are TGTGCCAGCAGTGAACAAAGGGCTAGCGTGTCCTACAATGAGCAGTTCTTC. The V and J genes are TRBV6-1 and TRBJ2-1, with D perhaps TRBD2 (6 bases). Per germline, CDR1 MNHNS and CDR2 SASEGT. CDR3 length equals 17 residues. The V end lost 2 bases, the J end lost 1 base, and 15 bases lay between the germline ends.

The chain carries TRBV25-1 and TRBJ1-2; a weak D match, TRBD1 (5 bases). V dropped 6 bases and J dropped 4 bases, with 15 bases sitting between them. The germline V gene has CDR1 MGHDK and CDR2 SYGVNS. The CDR3 has 14 residues. The DNA of the CDR3 is TGTGCCAGCAGACAGGCAGGATGGGTCTATGGCTACACCTTC. Translation gives CASRQAGWVYGYTF.

V gene TRBV7-8 combines with J gene TRBJ2-1; TRBD2 matches at 8 bases. V dropped 5 bases and J dropped 8; count of bases not matched to a gene: 11. The CDR3 sequence is 15 residues long. Germline V CDR1 and CDR2: SGHVS, FQNEAQ. The CDR3 loop is CASSAVAGRSHEQFF. The CDR3 region has the DNA TGTGCCAGCAGCGCAGTAGCGGGAAGATCCCATGAGCAGTTCTTC.

This clone was seen only once. The V gene is TRBV15, the J gene TRBJ2-1, with 10 bases fitting TRBD1. CDR3 length equals 14 residues. CDR1 LNHNV and CDR2 YYDKDF come from the germline V gene (reference sequence). V was pared by 4 bases and J by 9 bases, with 6 bases of the junction left unmatched. The DNA for the CDR3 is TGTGCCACCAGCACCTGGGACAGGGGAAGTGAGCAGTTCTTC. Amino acid sequence: CATSTWDRGSEQFF.

This sequence joins TRBV9 and TRBJ1-4; 11 bases match TRBD1. CDR1 SGDLS and CDR2 YYNGEE come from the germline V gene. V trimming: 4 bases; J trimming: 7 bases; junction bases outside the gene matches: 6. The CDR3 length is 15 residues. CDR3 amino acids: CASSSSGTGGEKLFF. Here the CDR3 DNA reads TGTGCCAGCAGCTCCTCCGGGACAGGGGGTGAAAAACTGTTTTTT.

The rearrangement uses TRBV7-9 and TRBJ2-1, with TRBD1 as a possible D gene (6 bases). Germline V gene sequence: CDR1 SEHNR, CDR2 FQNEAQ (reference sequence). Between the trimmed V and J ends, which lost 3 bases and 4 bases, there was a span of 19 bases. This CDR3 contains 17 residues. CDR3 protein: CASSLGFGTSYYNEQFF. Written as DNA, the CDR3 is TGTGCCAGCAGCTTGGGTTTTGGGACATCCTATTACAATGAGCAGTTCTTC.

J is TRBJ2-7 and V is TRBV5-1, with D possibly being TRBD1 (5 bases). The tail of the sequence fits TRBJ2-5 better, so the J call may be wrong. CDR1 is SGHRS, CDR2 YFSETQ, per germline. CDR3 length: 12 residues. The CDR3 DNA reads TGCGCCAGCAGCTTCCCAGGGCCGACCCAGTACTTC. Amino acids: CASSFPGPTQYF.

The genes are TRBV29-1 and TRBJ2-3, with 9 bases matching TRBD2. This CDR3 has 14 residues. V shed 4 bases, J shed 3 bases, and the junction held 5 bases outside the gene matches. Germline assignment: CDR1 SQVTM and CDR2 ANQGSEA. The CDR3 loop is CSVGVAGVTDTQYF. The CDR3 nucleotides are TGCAGCGTTGGTGTAGCGGGAGTGACAGATACGCAGTATTTT.

This CDR3 is CASSLVSGSGNTIYF. Here the CDR3 DNA reads TGCGCCAGCAGCTTGGTTTCAGGGTCTGGAAACACCATATATTTT. V usage is TRBV5-1 and J usage is TRBJ1-3; a possible D gene is TRBD1 (5 bases). V was clipped by 0 bases and J by 1 base, with 8 bases between them. This CDR3 contains 15 residues. CDR1 and CDR2 from the germline V gene are SGHRS and YFSETQ.

The V gene is TRBV27, the J gene TRBJ2-5; 8 bases are a match to TRBD1. Trimming took 8 bases from V and 4 from J; bases not matched to a gene: 6. Per the germline V gene, CDR1 is MNHEY and CDR2 is SMNVEV (reference sequence). This CDR3 is built from 13 residues. DNA of the CDR3: TGTGCCAGCTGGACAGGGTTGGTAGAGACCCAGTACTTC. Translating gives CASWTGLVETQYF.

The V gene is TRBV19, the J gene TRBJ1-2, with TRBD1 as a possible D gene (6 bases). The germline CDR1 and CDR2 sequences are LNHDA and SQIVND (reference sequence). The V gene lost 5 bases and the J gene lost 1 base, with 17 bases spanning the gap. CDR3 size: 16 residues. CDR3 bases: TGTGCCAGTAGTCTCCATAGCGGGGGCCTTAACTATGGCTACACCTTC. Protein product: CASSLHSGGLNYGYTF.

The V gene is TRBV13, the J gene TRBJ1-1; D is unclear. V lost 1 base to trimming and J lost 4 bases, with 16 bases between them. The CDR3 is made up of 16 amino acids. From germline, CDR1 is PRHDT and CDR2 FYEKMQ (reference sequence). CDR3 bases: TGTGCCAGCAGCTTAGTTCGGCGGTACCCGTCCACTGAAGCTTTCTTT. As protein: CASSLVRRYPSTEAFF.

The chain links TRBV7-2 to TRBJ2-2; TRBD2 might be the D (6 bases). This CDR3 has 18 residues. From germline, CDR1 is SGHTA and CDR2 FQGNSA. Trimming cost V 1 base and J 0 bases, with 15 bases left between them. CDR3 nucleotide sequence: TGTGCCAGCAGCTTAGGGATAGGGGACTTCGCGAACACCGGGGAGCTGTTTTTT. Amino acid sequence: CASSLGIGDFANTGELFF.

The V and J genes are TRBV15 and TRBJ2-3; D remains unclear. V shed 0 bases and J shed 4 bases, with 5 bases lying between them. Germline V gene sequence: CDR1 LNHNV, CDR2 YYDKDF (reference sequence). The CDR3 runs 13 residues. For the CDR3, the DNA is TGTGCCACCAGCAGAGATCTTCCAGATACGCAGTATTTT. Its protein is CATSRDLPDTQYF.